This T cell receptor beta chain was sequenced in a study of T cell responses to AZD1222 COVID-19 vaccine. The study's findings and limits: The study sampled repertoires only after the peak T cell response. Clonal diversity was possibly underestimated; the donors were predominantly white British and more often female.

This clone was seen a single time. Its cognate antigen is unknown. Repertoires were generated with immunoSEQ multiplex PCR, while TCRdb's copy carries only in-frame clones and drops some. The sample lists 150,000 to 200,000 clones, 80% to 90% seen once, with approximately 10% in the top ten. In germline, CDR1 is MNHEY, CDR2 SVGEGT. Trimming took off 2 bases at V and 6 bases at J, with 18 bases between the two ends. The CDR3 covers 16 residues. The sequencing here drew on peripheral blood, taken 28 days after the second AZD1222 dose. The chain uses TRBV6-2 or TRBV6-3 and TRBJ2-3; no clear D. This receptor was identified in an adult who received the AZD1222 COVID-19 vaccine. The CDR3: CASSYEAGHESDTQYF. The CDR3 DNA reads as TGTGCCAGCAGTTACGAGGCCGGGCACGAGTCCGATACGCAGTATTTT.